This TCR beta chain stems from a study of blood T cell repertoires in COVID-19. Germline loops: CDR1 MNHEY, CDR2 SVGAGI. V lost 7 bases, J lost 1 base, and 4 bases stayed unmatched. The CDR3 has 15 residues. The authors' processing: Amplification with reference gene primers provided the estimates of nucleated cell counts. Using immunoSEQ multiplex PCR, the repertoire was profiled, and TCRdb retains in-frame clones only, with some absent. That table gives V, J and clone size, and the DNA gave D and trimming. The table lists 300,000 to 350,000 clones, 87% of them singletons. This chain connects TRBV6-5 to TRBJ2-7; 13 bases match TRBD2. The sequencing sample was made of peripheral blood. The sequence derives from a young man with active or convalescent COVID-19. CDR3 coding DNA: TGTGCCAGCACCAAGACTAGCGGGGGGTCCTACGAGCAGTACTTC. This translates into CASTKTSGGSYEQYF.